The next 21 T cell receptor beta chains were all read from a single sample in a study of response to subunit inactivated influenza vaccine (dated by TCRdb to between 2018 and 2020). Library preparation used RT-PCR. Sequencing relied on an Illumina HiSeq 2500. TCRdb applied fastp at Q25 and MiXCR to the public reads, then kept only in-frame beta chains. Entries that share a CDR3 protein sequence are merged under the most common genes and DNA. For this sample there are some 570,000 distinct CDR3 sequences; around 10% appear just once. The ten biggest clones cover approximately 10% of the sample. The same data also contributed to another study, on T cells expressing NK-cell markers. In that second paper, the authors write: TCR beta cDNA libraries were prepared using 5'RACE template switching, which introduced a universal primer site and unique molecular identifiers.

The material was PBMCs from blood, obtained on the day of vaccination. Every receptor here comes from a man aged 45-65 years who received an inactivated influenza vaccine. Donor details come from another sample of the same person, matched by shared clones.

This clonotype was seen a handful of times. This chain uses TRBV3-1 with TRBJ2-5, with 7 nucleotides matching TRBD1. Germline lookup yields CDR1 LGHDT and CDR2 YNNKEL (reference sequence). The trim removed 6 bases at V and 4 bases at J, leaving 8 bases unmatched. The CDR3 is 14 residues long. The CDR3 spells CASRRQGSSETQYF. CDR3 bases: TGTGCCAGCAGGCGACAGGGTAGTTCAGAGACCCAGTACTTC.

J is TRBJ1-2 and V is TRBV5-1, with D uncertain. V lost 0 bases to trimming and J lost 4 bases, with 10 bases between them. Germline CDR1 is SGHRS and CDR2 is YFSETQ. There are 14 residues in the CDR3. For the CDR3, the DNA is TGCGCCAGCAGCTTGGACGGACCTTTCTATGGCTACACCTTC. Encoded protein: CASSLDGPFYGYTF.

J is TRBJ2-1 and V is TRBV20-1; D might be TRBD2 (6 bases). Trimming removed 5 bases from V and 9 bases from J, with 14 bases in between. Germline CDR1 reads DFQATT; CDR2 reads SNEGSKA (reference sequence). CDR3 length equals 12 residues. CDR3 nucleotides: TGCAGTGCTGCCAGGACTAACGGTGAGCAGTTCTTC. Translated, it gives CSAARTNGEQFF.

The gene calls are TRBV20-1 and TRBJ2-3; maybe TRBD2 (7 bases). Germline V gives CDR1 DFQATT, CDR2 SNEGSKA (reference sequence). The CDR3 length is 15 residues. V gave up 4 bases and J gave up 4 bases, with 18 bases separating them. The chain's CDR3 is CSAIGNGGAPDTQYF. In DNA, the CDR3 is TGCAGTGCTATAGGCAATGGGGGGGCCCCAGATACGCAGTATTTT.

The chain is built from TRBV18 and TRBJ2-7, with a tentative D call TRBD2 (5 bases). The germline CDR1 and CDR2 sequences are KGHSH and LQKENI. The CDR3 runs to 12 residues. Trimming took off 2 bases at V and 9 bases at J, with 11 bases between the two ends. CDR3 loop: CASSPFTRPQYF. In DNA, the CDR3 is TGTGCCAGCTCACCATTCACTAGGCCGCAGTACTTC.

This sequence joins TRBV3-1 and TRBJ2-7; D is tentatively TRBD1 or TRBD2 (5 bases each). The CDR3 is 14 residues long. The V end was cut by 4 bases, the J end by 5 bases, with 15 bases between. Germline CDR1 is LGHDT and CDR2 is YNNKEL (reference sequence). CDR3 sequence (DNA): TGTGCCAGCAGCCTCAATTTTAGGGGACACGAGCAGTACTTC. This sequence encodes CASSLNFRGHEQYF.

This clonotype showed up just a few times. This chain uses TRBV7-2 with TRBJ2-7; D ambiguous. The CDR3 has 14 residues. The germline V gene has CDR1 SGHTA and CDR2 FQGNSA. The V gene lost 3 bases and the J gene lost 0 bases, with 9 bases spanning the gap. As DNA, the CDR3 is TGTGCCAGCAGCTTCCAGACATACTCCTACGAGCAGTACTTC. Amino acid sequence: CASSFQTYSYEQYF.

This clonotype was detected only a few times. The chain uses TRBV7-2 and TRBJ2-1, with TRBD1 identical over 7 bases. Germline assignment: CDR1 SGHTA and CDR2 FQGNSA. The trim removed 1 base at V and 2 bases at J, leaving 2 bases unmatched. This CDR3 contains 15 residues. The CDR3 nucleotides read TGTGCCAGCAGCTTAGTGGGGACAGCCTACAATGAGCAGTTCTTC. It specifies CASSLVGTAYNEQFF.

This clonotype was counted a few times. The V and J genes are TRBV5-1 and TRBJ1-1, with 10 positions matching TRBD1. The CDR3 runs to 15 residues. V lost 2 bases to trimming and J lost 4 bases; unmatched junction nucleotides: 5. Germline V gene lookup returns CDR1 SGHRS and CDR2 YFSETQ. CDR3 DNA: TGCGCCAGCAGCTTAAATGGACAGGGGGTCACTGAAGCTTTCTTT. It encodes CASSLNGQGVTEAFF.

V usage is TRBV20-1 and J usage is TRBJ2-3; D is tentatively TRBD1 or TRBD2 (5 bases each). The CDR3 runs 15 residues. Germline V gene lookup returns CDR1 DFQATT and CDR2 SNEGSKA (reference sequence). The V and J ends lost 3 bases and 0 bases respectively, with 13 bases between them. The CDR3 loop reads CSASGAAISTDTQYF. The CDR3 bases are TGCAGTGCTAGCGGGGCAGCGATTAGCACAGATACGCAGTATTTT.

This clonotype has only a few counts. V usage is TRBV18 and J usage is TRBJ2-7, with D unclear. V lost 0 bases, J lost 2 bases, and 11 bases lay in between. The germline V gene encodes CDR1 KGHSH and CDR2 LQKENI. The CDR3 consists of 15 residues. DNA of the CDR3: TGTGCCAGCTCACCACCATTGGGTACTCCCTACGAGCAGTACTTC. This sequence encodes CASSPPLGTPYEQYF.

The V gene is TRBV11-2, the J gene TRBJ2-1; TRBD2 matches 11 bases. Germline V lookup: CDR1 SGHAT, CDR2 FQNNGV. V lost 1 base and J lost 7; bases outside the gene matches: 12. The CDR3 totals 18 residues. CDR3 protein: CASSLVVRGTSGFNEQFF. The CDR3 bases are TGTGCCAGCAGCTTAGTGGTTAGAGGGACTAGCGGTTTTAATGAGCAGTTCTTC.

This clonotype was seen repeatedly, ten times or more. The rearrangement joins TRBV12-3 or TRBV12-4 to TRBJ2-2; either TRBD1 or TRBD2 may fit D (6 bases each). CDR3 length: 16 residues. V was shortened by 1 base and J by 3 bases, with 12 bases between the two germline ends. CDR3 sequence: CASSLVEGGDTGELFF. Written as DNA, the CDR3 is TGTGCCAGCAGTTTAGTGGAGGGGGGAGACACCGGGGAGCTGTTTTTT.

The CDR3 here is CASSLARQGNQPQHF. DNA for the CDR3: TGTGCCAGCAGCTTAGCAAGACAGGGTAATCAGCCCCAGCATTTT. The J gene is TRBJ1-5, the V gene TRBV7-2; TRBD1 agrees at 7 bases. This CDR3 comprises 15 residues. J gave up 4 bases and V 0 bases, and 3 bases lay outside the gene matches. Germline loops: CDR1 SGHTA, CDR2 FQGNSA.

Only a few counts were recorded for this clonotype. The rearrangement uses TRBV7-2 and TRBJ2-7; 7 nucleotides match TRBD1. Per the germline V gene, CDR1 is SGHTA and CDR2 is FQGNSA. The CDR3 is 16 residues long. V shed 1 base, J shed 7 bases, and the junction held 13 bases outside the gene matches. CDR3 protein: CASSLEQGRLRGEQYF. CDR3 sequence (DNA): TGTGCCAGCAGCTTAGAACAGGGACGACTCAGGGGGGAGCAGTACTTC. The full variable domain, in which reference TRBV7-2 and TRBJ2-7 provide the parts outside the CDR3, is GAGVSQSPSNKVTEKGKDVELRCDPISGHTALYWYRQSLGQGLEFLIYFQGNSAPDKSGLPSDRFSAERTGGSVSTLTIQRTQQEDSAVYLCASSLEQGRLRGEQYFGPGTRLTVT.

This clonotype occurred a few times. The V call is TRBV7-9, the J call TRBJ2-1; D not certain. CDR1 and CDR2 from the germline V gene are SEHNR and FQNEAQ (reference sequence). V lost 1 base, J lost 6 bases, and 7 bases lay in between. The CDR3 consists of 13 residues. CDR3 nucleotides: TGTGCCAGCAGCTTAGTGGCGTTCAATGAGCAGTTCTTC. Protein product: CASSLVAFNEQFF.

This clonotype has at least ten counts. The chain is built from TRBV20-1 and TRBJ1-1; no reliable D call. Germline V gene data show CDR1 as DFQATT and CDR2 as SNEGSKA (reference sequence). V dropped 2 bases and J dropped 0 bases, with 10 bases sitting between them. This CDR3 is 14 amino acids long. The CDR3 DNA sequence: TGCAGTGCTAGACCCGGAGCGATGAACACTGAAGCTTTCTTT. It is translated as CSARPGAMNTEAFF.

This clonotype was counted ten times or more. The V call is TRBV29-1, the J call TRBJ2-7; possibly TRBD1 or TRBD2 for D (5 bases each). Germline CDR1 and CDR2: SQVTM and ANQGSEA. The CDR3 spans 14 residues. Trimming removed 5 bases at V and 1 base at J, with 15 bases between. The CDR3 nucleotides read TGCAGCGTTCGTAGTGGGACCGCGTCCTACGAGCAGTACTTC. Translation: CSVRSGTASYEQYF.

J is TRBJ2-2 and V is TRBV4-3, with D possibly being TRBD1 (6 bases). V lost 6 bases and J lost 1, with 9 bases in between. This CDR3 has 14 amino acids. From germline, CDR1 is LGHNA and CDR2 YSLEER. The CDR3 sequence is CASSGTLNTGELFF. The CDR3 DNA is TGCGCCAGCAGTGGGACATTGAACACCGGGGAGCTGTTTTTT.

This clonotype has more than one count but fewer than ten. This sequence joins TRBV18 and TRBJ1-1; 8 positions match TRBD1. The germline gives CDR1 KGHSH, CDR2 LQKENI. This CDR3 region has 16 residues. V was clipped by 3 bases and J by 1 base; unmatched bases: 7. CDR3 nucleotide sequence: TGTGCCAGCTCACCGACAGGGGCCGTACAGAACACTGAAGCTTTCTTT. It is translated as CASSPTGAVQNTEAFF.

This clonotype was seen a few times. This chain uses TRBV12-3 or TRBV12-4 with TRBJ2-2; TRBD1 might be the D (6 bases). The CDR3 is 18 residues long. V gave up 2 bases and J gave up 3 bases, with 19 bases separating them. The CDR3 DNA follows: TGTGCCAGCAGTTTAACTGACTGGGGGCAAGTGGACACCGGGGAGCTGTTTTTT. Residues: CASSLTDWGQVDTGELFF.